A selection of T cell receptor beta chains follows, all from one sample in a study of OX40 agonist ivuxolimab in advanced cancers. Clones were read by immunoSEQ multiplex PCR, and TCRdb kept only the in-frame ones, dropping some. The data hold around 70,000 clones, with over 80% observed a single time. Sequencing was performed on CD4+ or CD8+ T cells sorted from blood, taken in a trial of the OX40 agonist ivuxolimab. These receptors came from an adult with an advanced solid tumor such as melanoma, head and neck, liver or kidney cancer. CDR3s include the opening cysteine and the closing phenylalanine or tryptophan. Fields, in order: V gene, CDR3 protein.

>TRBV7-9
CASSMSVVYGYTF
>TRBV15
CATSKTLGTSGTYEQYF
>TRBV18
CASSPPGGIQETQYF
>TRBV11-2
CASSLHVDRVFTEAFF
>TRBV28
CASRSVGKGGYTF
>TRBV4-3
CASSQDTGRGQETQYF
>TRBV7-3
CASSSRTSGDTDTQYF
>TRBV4-1
CASSQASGTTSSYNEQFF
>TRBV4-3
CASSQELNGSGNTIYF
>TRBV6-1
CASSAGTGGLSGNTIYF
>TRBV5-1
CASSSLTRRDTDTQYF
>TRBV4-2
CASSQDRGTDTQYF
>TRBV18
CASSPPSLAGGRFF
>TRBV7-2
CASSLVGTGPQETQYF
>TRBV10-1
CASSAEDTEAFF
>TRBV19
CASSMTEGTYEQYF
>TRBV7-8
CASSLGGLALVTF
>TRBV15
CATSREGLAGREQYF
>TRBV5-4
CASSPPGASSYNEQFF
>TRBV4-3
CASSQVFPGAYEQYF
>TRBV19
CASTPGQGLSPLHF
>TRBV5-1
CASKGIGNERQFF
>TRBV5-6
CASSRYLGGEQYF
>TRBV6-5
CASRSAYEQYF
>TRBV10-3
CAISDEGYNSPLHF
>TRBV28
CASSLEMRSTEAFF
>TRBV11-2
CASSLVANSPLHF
>TRBV11-1
CASSPPDSSSYNEQFF
>TRBV2
CASVSTRLEQYF
>TRBV11-2
CASRNKPLQNEKLFF
>TRBV25-1
CASSEGQTIYF
>TRBV6-5
CASRRQGAETQYF
>TRBV19
CASSIAHSQRLGDEQFF
>TRBV4-1
CASSQGRDRPPHEQYF
>TRBV28
CASSLWTGEGAKNIQYF
>TRBV10-1
CASSDDSVNEKLFF
>TRBV5-1
CASSLAGTNNEQFF
>TRBV13
CASSLRVWGVQAFF
>TRBV7-7
CASSLDQSGAYNEQFF